A selection of T cell receptor beta chains follows, all from one sample in a study of T-cell reconstitution after alpha-beta-depleted transplantation in children. From the PCR reads, TCRdb called clonotypes with MiXCR, one entry per CDR3 protein. This repertoire shows 150,000 to 200,000 distinct CDR3 sequences, about 6.8% found once; its top ten account for 3% to 3.5%. The sequences come from PBMCs from the stem cell graft donor, collected from the stem cell graft. These receptors were collected from a human donor who donated a stem cell graft to a child with Wiskott-Aldrich syndrome. Both conserved end residues are part of each CDR3. Fields, in order: clone size, J gene, V gene, CDR3 protein. The size of a clone is reported for some rows only, either as once, few or many, or as a class for expanded clones.

>few|TRBJ1-1|TRBV11-3
CASSLPPSGYNTEAFF
>-|TRBJ2-1|TRBV7-8
CASSLILGGSLRNEQFF
>-|TRBJ1-4|TRBV5-1
CASSLGQGINDKLFF
>many|TRBJ1-2|TRBV20-1
CSARGQEHNYGYTF
>many|TRBJ2-5|TRBV29-1
CSVEGFRDRGQETQYF
>many|TRBJ2-3|TRBV7-2
CASTTGVGTDTQYF
>many|TRBJ2-5|TRBV7-6
CASSPWGGQETQYF
>many|TRBJ1-1|TRBV2
CASSDQGLTEAFF
>-|TRBJ2-4|TRBV24-1
CATSDPAGGKNIQYF
>-|TRBJ2-2|TRBV6-2/TRBV6-3
CASREQGARHTGELFF
>few|TRBJ1-1|TRBV25-1
CASSASGDTEAFF
>-|TRBJ2-7|TRBV6-5
CASSYTFTSYEQYF
>many|TRBJ1-1|TRBV5-1
CASSLVGRMNTEAFF
>-|TRBJ2-1|TRBV2
CASSENMSRRLAGNEQFF
>-|TRBJ2-7|TRBV12-5
CASGLGTGPHEQYF
>many|TRBJ2-7|TRBV29-1
CSAADGSEQYF
>many|TRBJ2-3|TRBV29-1
CSSLIIAGQRSDTQYF
>many|TRBJ2-4|TRBV20-1
CSASSGSAIQYF
>-|TRBJ2-7|TRBV2
CASIRDTNEQYF
>-|TRBJ1-5|TRBV20-1
CSAAQGQPQHF
>many|TRBJ2-7|TRBV12-3/TRBV12-4
CASSLARTGSSVMHF
>-|TRBJ1-1|TRBV18
CASSRQGPRTEAFF
>many|TRBJ2-1|TRBV24-1
CATSAAFLPWNEQFF
>few|TRBJ2-1|TRBV18
CASSPSKEQFF
>few|TRBJ1-1|TRBV5-1
CASSRRYRDRGFQNTEAFF
>few|TRBJ1-1|TRBV12-3/TRBV12-4
CASNQWGENTEAFF
>many|TRBJ1-6|TRBV28
CAGGDRRSYNSPLHF
>many|TRBJ1-2|TRBV12-3/TRBV12-4
CASSLGLYGYTF
>many|TRBJ2-1|TRBV5-1
CASSKDGRVGGLYNEQFF
>many|TRBJ2-1|TRBV24-1
CATSDPWAGAGDEQFF
>-|TRBJ1-1|TRBV12-3/TRBV12-4
CARRRDRVSVFRGTEAFF
>few|TRBJ2-3|TRBV5-1
CASSLGPEDTQYF
>-|TRBJ1-1|TRBV11-3
CASSLDRFRVENTEAFF
>-|TRBJ1-2|TRBV18
CASSPSRGGYGYTF
>many|TRBJ1-1|TRBV27
CASSLRDSYTEAFF
>-|TRBJ1-5|TRBV18
CASSPPPPYDQPQHF
>many|TRBJ2-1|TRBV5-1
CASSFLTGRYNEQFF
>many|TRBJ2-2|TRBV5-1
CASSLEGGTGELFF
>many|TRBJ2-2|TRBV24-1
CATSDRTGQGNTGELFF
>many|TRBJ1-1|TRBV12-3/TRBV12-4
CASSLMAGNTEAFF
>-|TRBJ2-5|TRBV19
CASSIYLFRVSNQETQYF
>many|TRBJ1-5|TRBV12-3/TRBV12-4
CASSPRVGQGPQSQHF
>many|TRBJ2-7|TRBV25-1
CASSDVGVGEQYF
>many|TRBJ2-1|TRBV12-3/TRBV12-4
CASSPGSGSEQFF
>-|TRBJ2-1|TRBV19
CASRIFSAYNEQFF
>many|TRBJ2-7|TRBV20-1
CSARVGSEQYF
>many|TRBJ2-1|TRBV29-1
CSVLSGIGYNEQFF
>many|TRBJ1-5|TRBV20-1
CSAGTDSNQPQHF
>many|TRBJ2-7|TRBV27
CASSLDIAYEQYF
>many|TRBJ2-7|TRBV6-2/TRBV6-3
CASSYSGTGTYEQYF
>many|TRBJ2-7|TRBV28
CASRKTGWNEQYF
>many|TRBJ1-4|TRBV20-1
CSARPPPGGMYGSTNEKLFF
>many|TRBJ2-3|TRBV29-1
CSVEGRQGTDTQYF
>many|TRBJ2-4|TRBV12-3/TRBV12-4
CASSPRESKNIQYF
>-|TRBJ1-3|TRBV5-1
CASSPDGAGNTIYF